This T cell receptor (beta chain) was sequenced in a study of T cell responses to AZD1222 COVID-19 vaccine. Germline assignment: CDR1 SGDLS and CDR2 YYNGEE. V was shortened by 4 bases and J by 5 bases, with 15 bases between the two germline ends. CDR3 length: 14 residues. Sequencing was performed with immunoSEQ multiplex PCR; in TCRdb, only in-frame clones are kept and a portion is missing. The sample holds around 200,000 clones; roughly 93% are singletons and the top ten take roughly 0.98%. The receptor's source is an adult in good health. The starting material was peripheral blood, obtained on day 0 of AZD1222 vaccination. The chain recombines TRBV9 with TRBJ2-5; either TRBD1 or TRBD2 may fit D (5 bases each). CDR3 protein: CASSTSGTGETQYF. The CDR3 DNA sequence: TGTGCCAGCAGCACCTCAGGGACGGGGGAGACCCAGTACTTC.